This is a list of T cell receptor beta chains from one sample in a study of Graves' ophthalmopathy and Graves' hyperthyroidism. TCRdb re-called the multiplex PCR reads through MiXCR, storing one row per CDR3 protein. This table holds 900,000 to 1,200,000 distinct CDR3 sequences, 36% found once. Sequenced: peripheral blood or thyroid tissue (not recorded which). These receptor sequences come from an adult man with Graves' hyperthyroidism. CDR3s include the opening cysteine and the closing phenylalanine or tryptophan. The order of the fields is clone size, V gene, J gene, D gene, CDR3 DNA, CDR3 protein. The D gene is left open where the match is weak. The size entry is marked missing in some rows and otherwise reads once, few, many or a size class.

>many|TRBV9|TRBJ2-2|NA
TGTGCCAGCAGCGCAAGGACTAACGGGGCCGGGGAGCTGTTTTTT
CASSARTNGAGELFF
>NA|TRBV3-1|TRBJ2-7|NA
TGTGCCAGCAGCCAAGATGCGGGATTAGTGTACTTC
CASSQDAGLVYF
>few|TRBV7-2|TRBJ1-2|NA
TGCGCCAGCAGCGATCGGGGCGTTTCGGGTTCAGGGACATCGTATGGCTACACCTTC
CASSDRGVSGSGTSYGYTF
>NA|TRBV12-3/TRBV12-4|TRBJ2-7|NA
TGTGCCAGCAGTTCACCGGGACAAGAAAGCTCCTACGAGCAGTACTTC
CASSSPGQESSYEQYF
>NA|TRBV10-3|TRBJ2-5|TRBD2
TGTGCCAGCAGCCTACTACGGACTAGCGGGGACCTCAGGGAGACCCAGTACTTC
CASSLLRTSGDLRETQYF
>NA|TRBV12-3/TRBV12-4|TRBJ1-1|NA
TGTGCCAGCAGATTGACGAACACTGAAACTTTCTTT
CASRLTNTETFF
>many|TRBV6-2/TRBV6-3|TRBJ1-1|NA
TGTGCCAGCAGTCCATACCGAATCCGGGACGCTTTCTTT
CASSPYRIRDAFF
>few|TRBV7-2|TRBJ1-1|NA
TGTGCCAGCAGCTTAAGTGGTTACGGTGACACTGAAGCTTTCTTT
CASSLSGYGDTEAFF
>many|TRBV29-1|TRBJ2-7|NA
TGCAGCGTTCTAGGACCCGACTACGAGCAGTACTTC
CSVLGPDYEQYF
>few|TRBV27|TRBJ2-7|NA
TGTGCCAGCAGTTACCGAGGGGAGCACGAGCAGTACTTC
CASSYRGEHEQYF
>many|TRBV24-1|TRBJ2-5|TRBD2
TGTGCCACCAGTGATTCGGGCGGGGGGTCCCGGGAGACCCAGTACTTC
CATSDSGGGSRETQYF
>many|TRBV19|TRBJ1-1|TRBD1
TGTGCCAGTAGCGTGACAGGGCAGAACACTGAAGCTTTCTTT
CASSVTGQNTEAFF
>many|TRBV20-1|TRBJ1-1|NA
TGCAGTGCTACCCGACAGGAAAGGACTGAAGCTTTCTTT
CSATRQERTEAFF
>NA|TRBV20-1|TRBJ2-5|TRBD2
TGCAGTGCACGGCCCGGAGGGACTAGCGGGATGAGGACCCAGTACTTC
CSARPGGTSGMRTQYF
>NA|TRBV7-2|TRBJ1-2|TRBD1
TGTGCCAGCAGCTTATGGCAGGGGGACGTAAATAGGGGATTC
CASSLWQGDVNRGF
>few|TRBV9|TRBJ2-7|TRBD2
TGTGCCAGCAGCGTAGGCAGCGGGGGGTCCTACGAGCAGTACTTC
CASSVGSGGSYEQYF
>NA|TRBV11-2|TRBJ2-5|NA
TGTGCCAGCAGTTACACGGGAGTCCCAGAGACCCAGTACTTC
CASSYTGVPETQYF
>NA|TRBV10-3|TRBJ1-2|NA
TGTGCCATCAGTGATCGGCTAGCGGGACGGATTTTCTATGGCTACACCTTC
CAISDRLAGRIFYGYTF
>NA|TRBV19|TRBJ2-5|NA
TGTGCCAGTAGTATAGAAGGACGAGGGGTTGAAGAGACCCAGTACTTC
CASSIEGRGVEETQYF